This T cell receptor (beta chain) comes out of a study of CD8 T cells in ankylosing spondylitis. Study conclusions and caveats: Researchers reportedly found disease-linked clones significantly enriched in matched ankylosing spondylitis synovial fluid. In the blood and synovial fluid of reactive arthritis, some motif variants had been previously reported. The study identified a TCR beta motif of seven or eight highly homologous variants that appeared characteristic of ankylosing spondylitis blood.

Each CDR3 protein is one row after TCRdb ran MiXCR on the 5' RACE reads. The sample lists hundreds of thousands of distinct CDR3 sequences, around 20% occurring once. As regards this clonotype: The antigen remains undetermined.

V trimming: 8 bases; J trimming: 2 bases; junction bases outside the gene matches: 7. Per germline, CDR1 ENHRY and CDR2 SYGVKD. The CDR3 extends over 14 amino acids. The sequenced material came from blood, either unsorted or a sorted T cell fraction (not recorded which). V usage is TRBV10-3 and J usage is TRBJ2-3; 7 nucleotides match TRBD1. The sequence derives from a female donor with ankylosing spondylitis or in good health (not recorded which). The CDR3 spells CAIGPGQNTDTQYF. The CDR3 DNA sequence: TGTGCCATCGGACCGGGACAGAACACAGATACGCAGTATTTT.